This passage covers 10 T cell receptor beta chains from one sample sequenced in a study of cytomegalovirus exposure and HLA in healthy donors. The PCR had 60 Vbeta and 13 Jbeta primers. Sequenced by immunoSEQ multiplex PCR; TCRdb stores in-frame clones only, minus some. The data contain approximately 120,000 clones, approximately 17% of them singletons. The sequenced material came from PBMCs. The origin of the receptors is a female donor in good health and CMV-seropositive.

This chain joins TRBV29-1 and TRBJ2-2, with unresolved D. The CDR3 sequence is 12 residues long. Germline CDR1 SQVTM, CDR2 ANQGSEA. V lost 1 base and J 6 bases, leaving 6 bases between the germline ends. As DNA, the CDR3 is TGCAGCGTTGAAGGTCTCTCCGGGGAGCTGTTTTTT. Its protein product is CSVEGLSGELFF.

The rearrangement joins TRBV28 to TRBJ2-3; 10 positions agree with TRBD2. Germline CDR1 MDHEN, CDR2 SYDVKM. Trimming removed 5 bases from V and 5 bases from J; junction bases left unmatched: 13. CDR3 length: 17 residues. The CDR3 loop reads CASSPWSGGAGRDTQYF. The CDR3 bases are TGTGCCAGCAGTCCTTGGAGCGGGGGGGCCGGGCGAGATACGCAGTATTTT.

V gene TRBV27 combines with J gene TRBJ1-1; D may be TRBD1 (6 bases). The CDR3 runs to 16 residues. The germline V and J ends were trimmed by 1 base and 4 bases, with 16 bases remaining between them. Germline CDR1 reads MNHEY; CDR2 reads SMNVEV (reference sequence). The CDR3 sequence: CASSLFGSTGRTEAFF. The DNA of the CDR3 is TGTGCCAGCAGTTTATTCGGATCCACAGGGCGCACTGAAGCTTTCTTT.

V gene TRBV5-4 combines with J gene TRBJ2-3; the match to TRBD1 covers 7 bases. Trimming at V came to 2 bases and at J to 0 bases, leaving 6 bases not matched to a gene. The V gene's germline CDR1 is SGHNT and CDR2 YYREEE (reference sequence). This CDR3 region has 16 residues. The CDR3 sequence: CASSLYAGGSTDTQYF. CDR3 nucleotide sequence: TGTGCCAGCAGCTTATATGCAGGGGGAAGCACAGATACGCAGTATTTT.

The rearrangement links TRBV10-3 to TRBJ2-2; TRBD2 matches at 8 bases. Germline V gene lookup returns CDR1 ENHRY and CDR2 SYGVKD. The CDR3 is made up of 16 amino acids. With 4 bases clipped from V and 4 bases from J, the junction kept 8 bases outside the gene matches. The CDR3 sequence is CAISGSSGRVTGELFF. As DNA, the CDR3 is TGTGCCATCAGTGGAAGCTCCGGGAGGGTCACCGGGGAGCTGTTTTTT.

CDR3 in DNA: TGTGCCAGCAGCCCTACCGGGACTAGCGGGGCACAGCAGTACTTC. Its protein product is CASSPTGTSGAQQYF. This chain joins TRBV5-4 and TRBJ2-5, with 13 bases matching TRBD2. Trimming removed 4 bases from V and 11 bases from J; junction bases left unmatched: 11. The length of the CDR3 is 15 residues. CDR1 SGHNT and CDR2 YYREEE come from the germline V gene (reference sequence).

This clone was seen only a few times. The CDR3 reads CAWSTGLLSGANVLTF. The CDR3 DNA is TGTGCCTGGAGTACTGGACTCCTCTCTGGGGCCAACGTCCTGACTTTC. This chain links TRBV30 with TRBJ2-6, with D perhaps TRBD2 (5 bases). Per the germline V gene, CDR1 is GTSNPN and CDR2 is SVGIG (reference sequence). V was trimmed by 2 bases and J by 0 bases, leaving 11 bases between them. The CDR3 sequence is 16 residues long.

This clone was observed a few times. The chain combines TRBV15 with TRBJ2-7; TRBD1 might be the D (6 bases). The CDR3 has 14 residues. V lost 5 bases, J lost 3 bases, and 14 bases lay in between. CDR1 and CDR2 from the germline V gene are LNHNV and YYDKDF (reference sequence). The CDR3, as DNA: TGTGCCACCAGCGGAAACAGGGCCCACTACGAGCAGTACTTC. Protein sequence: CATSGNRAHYEQYF.

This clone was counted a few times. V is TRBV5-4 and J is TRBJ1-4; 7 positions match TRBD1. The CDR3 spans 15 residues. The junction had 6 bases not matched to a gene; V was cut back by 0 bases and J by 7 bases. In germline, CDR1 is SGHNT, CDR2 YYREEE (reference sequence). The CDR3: CASSLETGLGEKLFF. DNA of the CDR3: TGTGCCAGCAGCTTGGAGACAGGGTTGGGTGAAAAACTGTTTTTT.

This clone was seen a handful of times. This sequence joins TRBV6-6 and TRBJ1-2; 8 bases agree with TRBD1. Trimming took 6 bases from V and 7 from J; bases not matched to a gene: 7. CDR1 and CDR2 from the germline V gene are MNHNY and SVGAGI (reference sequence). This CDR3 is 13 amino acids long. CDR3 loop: CASRAQGARGYTF. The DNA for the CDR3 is TGTGCCAGCAGGGCTCAGGGGGCGCGTGGCTACACCTTC.